This T cell receptor beta chain was sequenced in a study of T cell changes during pregnancy in multiple sclerosis. Some clones are missing from TCRdb's copy, which holds only in-frame ones; the method was immunoSEQ multiplex PCR. Found here are tens of thousands of clones, 94% of them singletons; the top ten hold around 5%. V shed 5 bases, J shed 5 bases, and the junction held 11 bases outside the gene matches. The CDR3 has 15 residues. Germline loops: CDR1 SEHNR, CDR2 FQNEAQ (reference sequence). The source material was CD8+ T cells from peripheral blood mononuclear cells, sampled before pregnancy. The TCR originated in a female donor with multiple sclerosis, enrolled in a pregnancy study. The rearrangement joins TRBV7-9 to TRBJ1-2; 7 bases are shared with TRBD1. CDR3 DNA: TGTGCCAGCAGCCCTTTCTCCGACAGGGTGTATGGCTACACCTTC. Protein product: CASSPFSDRVYGYTF.